The source of this T cell receptor beta chain is a study of blood T cells in healthy people across ages. Next came a second PCR, run for about 7 to 12 cycles, which used a sample-barcoded 5' primer along with a J-beta primer mix. In TCRdb, the 5' RACE reads were re-called with MiXCR into one record per CDR3 protein. The data show about 1.5 million distinct CDR3 sequences, 42% seen once. Trimming shortened V by 5 bases and J by 4 bases, and 14 bases separated the two germline ends. The CDR3 extends over 14 amino acids. Germline-derived CDR1 and CDR2 are SGHRS and YFSETQ. The sequenced material came from blood. This receptor was obtained from a woman under 30 in good health. The V and J genes are TRBV5-1 and TRBJ2-3, with no clear D. CDR3 loop: CASRGAWFADTQYF. For the CDR3, the DNA is TGCGCCAGCAGGGGCGCGTGGTTTGCAGATACGCAGTATTTT.